A selection of T cell receptor beta chains follows, all from one sample in a study of blood T cell repertoires in COVID-19. TCRdb's copy holds only in-frame clones and misses some; the assay was immunoSEQ multiplex PCR. The data hold about 290,000 clones, with about 90% observed a single time. The specimen was peripheral blood. The receptor source for this set is a woman in her twenties or thirties with COVID-19, enrolled during active disease. Both conserved end residues are part of each CDR3.

v_call	j_call	cdr3_aa
TRBV15	TRBJ1-2	CATSREARFGGGYTF
TRBV6-5	TRBJ1-5	CASEGGGNQPQHF
TRBV27	TRBJ2-1	CASSSRLRASGGPRSSYNEQFF
TRBV28	TRBJ1-5	CASCGQGFNQPQHF
TRBV27	TRBJ1-1	CASKDRVNTEAFF
TRBV5-4	TRBJ2-3	CASSFNRESLTDTQYF
TRBV27	TRBJ1-5	CASSDRQGNQPQHF
TRBV7-2	TRBJ2-3	CASSPGRTSGTDTQYF
TRBV19	TRBJ2-1	CASSIPLAGVGEEQFF
TRBV10-3	TRBJ2-7	CAISVRGQSYEQYF
TRBV3-1/TRBV3-2	TRBJ1-2	CASSQIQGSYGYTF
TRBV27	TRBJ2-5	CASSKGSGRETQYF
TRBV5-1	TRBJ2-5	CASSLVALDRTETQYF
TRBV19	TRBJ1-4	CASSIGLLGRTSEKLFF
TRBV28	TRBJ1-2	CASTTRGQGGHGYTF
TRBV6-2/TRBV6-3	TRBJ1-2	CASSYPGTGYGYTF
TRBV28	TRBJ1-5	CASSLPLGLSNQPQHF
TRBV21-1	TRBJ1-1	CASSERSGMNTEAFF
TRBV5-1	TRBJ2-7	CASSLDPGYYEQYF
TRBV11-1	TRBJ2-5	CASSNSGGAEETQYF
TRBV25-1	TRBJ2-1	CASSEQGKGYNEQFF
TRBV19	TRBJ2-1	CASTPKGYRGNEQFF
TRBV6-1	TRBJ1-2	CASSMTGNYGYTF
TRBV27	TRBJ1-5	CASSQGAVEHF
TRBV19	TRBJ1-1	CASTHKSGYTEAFF
TRBV14	TRBJ2-3	CASSWGSGEDTQYF
TRBV4-1	TRBJ2-1	CASSTIGRVGYNEQFF
TRBV6-1	TRBJ1-1	CASSAKDRGRRNTEAFF
TRBV28	TRBJ1-2	CASSLGSGVGGYTF
TRBV5-4	TRBJ2-7	CASSLWAGEGYEQYF
TRBV19	TRBJ2-3	CASSKGLAVADTQYF
TRBV19	TRBJ2-5	CASNPGGGGETQYF
TRBV27	TRBJ1-5	CASRDLDREGNQPQHF
TRBV11-3	TRBJ2-3	CASSPQHRVGTDTQYF
TRBV14	TRBJ2-5	CASSQGLAGGSLRGETQYF
TRBV14	TRBJ2-7	CASSQVSRGAYEQYF
TRBV30	TRBJ2-1	CAWNRGDSPIRGQFF
TRBV27	TRBJ2-1	CASTKLGGNNEQFF
TRBV19	TRBJ1-2	CASSMYRANYGYTF
TRBV5-5	TRBJ2-7	CASSWGQGGYEQYF
TRBV6-6	TRBJ2-1	CASSPPALAGNEQFF
TRBV6-2/TRBV6-3	TRBJ2-3	CASSYGQGYDTDTQYF
TRBV28	TRBJ2-7	CASSFRGRSYEQYF
TRBV3-1/TRBV3-2	TRBJ1-2	CASSPGTGNYGYTF
TRBV6-1	TRBJ1-5	CASSEDRNNQPQHF
TRBV23-1	TRBJ1-6	CASSLRLPKSGTGVSPLHF
TRBV6-1	TRBJ2-1	CASSEVASYNEQFF
TRBV10-3	TRBJ2-1	CAISGGPYNEQFF